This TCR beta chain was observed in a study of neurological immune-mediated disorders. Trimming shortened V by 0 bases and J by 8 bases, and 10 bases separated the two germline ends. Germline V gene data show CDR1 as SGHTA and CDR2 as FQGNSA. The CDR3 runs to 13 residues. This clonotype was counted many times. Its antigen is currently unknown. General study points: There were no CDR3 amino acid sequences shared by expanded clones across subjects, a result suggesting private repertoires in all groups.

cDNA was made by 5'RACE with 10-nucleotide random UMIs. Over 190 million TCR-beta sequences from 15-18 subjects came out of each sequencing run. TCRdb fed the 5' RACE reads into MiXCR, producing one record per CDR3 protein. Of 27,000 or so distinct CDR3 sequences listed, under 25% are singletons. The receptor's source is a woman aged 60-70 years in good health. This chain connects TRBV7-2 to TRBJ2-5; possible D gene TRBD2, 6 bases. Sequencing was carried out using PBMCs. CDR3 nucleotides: TGTGCCAGCAGCTTAGCGCGGGACCAAACCCAGTACTTC. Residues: CASSLARDQTQYF.